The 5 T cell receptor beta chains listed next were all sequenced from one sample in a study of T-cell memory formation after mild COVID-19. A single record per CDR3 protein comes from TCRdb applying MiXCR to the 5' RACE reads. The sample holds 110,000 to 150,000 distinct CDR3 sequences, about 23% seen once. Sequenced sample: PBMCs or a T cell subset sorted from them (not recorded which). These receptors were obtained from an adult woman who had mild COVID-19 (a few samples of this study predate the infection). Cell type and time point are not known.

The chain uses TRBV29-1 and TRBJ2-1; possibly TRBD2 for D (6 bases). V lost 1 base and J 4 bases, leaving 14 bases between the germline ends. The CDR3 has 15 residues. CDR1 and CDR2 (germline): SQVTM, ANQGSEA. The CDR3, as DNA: TGCAGCGTTGAAGCGGGAGAGGGGCCGTACAATGAGCAGTTCTTC. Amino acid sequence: CSVEAGEGPYNEQFF.

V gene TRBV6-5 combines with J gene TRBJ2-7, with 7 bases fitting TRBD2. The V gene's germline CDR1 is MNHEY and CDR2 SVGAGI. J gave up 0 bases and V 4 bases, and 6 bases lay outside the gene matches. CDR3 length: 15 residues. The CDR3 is CASSFGGGASYEQYF. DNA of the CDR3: TGTGCCAGCAGTTTCGGCGGGGGAGCCTCCTACGAGCAGTACTTC.

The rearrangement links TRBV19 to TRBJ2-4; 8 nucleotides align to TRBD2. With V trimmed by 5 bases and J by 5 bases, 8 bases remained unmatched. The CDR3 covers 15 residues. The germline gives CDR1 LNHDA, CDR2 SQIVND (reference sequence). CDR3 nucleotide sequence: TGTGCCAGTAGTGGGAGTAGCGGGAAACAAAACATTCAGTACTTC. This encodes CASSGSSGKQNIQYF. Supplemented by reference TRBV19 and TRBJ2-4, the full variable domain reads DGGITQSPKYLFRKEGQNVTLSCEQNLNHDAMYWYRQDPGQGLRLIYYSQIVNDFQKGDIAEGYSVSREKKESFPLTVTSAQKNPTAFYLCASSGSSGKQNIQYFGAGTRLSVL.

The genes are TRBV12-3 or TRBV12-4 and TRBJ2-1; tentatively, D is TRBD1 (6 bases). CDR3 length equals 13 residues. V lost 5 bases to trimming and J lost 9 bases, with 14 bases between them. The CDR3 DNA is TGTGCCAGCAGTAGATACCAGGGGATTGAGCAGTTCTTC. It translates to CASSRYQGIEQFF.

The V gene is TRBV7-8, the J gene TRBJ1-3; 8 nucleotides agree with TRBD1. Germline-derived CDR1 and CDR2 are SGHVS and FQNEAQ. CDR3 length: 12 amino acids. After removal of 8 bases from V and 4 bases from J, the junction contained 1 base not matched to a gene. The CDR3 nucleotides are TGTGCCAGCCGGGACAGGGGAAACACCATATATTTT. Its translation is CASRDRGNTIYF.